The next 31 T cell receptor beta chains were all read from a single sample in a study of follicular helper T cells after annual influenza vaccination (dated by TCRdb to about 2017). Explained via the paper, the time point label denotes: 2014-2015 season, pre-vaccination. The library was generated by the immunoSEQ multiplex PCR assay. Held by TCRdb, this immuneACCESS table contains in-frame sequences only and omits some clones. Under half of the omission traces to an unresolved V gene where checked; the cause of the rest is unknown. The table for this sample lists roughly 13,000 clones; around 78% of them were counted only once. The biggest ten clones account for 0.45% to 0.5% of the sample. The material was CXCR5- memory CD4+ T cells sorted from blood, obtained on the day of influenza vaccination. Per the publication, the cell subset or site label means: CXCR5- memory CD4 T cells. The source of these receptors is an adult who received the influenza vaccine.

The V call is TRBV9, the J call TRBJ2-7; D unclear. The CDR3 runs to 12 residues. CDR1 and CDR2 from the germline V gene are SGDLS and YYNGEE. Trimming cost V 0 bases and J 12 bases, with 13 bases left between them. The CDR3 is CASSVEVWPLYF. As DNA, the CDR3 is TGTGCCAGCAGCGTAGAGGTCTGGCCTCTGTACTTC.

The CDR3 sequence: CASSPKTGPQYF. In nucleotides, the CDR3 is TGTGCCAGCAGCCCTAAGACGGGGCCCCAGTACTTC. The V gene is TRBV7-2, the J gene TRBJ2-5; D assignment may be TRBD1 or TRBD2 (5 bases each). CDR1 and CDR2 from the germline V gene are SGHTA and FQGNSA. The CDR3 is made up of 12 amino acids. V lost 5 bases and J lost 9, with 13 bases in between.

The chain joins TRBV12-5 to TRBJ1-5; D might be TRBD1 (5 bases). V dropped 0 bases and J dropped 0 bases, with 9 bases sitting between them. The germline V gene has CDR1 LGHNT and CDR2 FRNRAP. The CDR3 is made up of 16 amino acids. CDR3 nucleotide sequence: TGTGCTAGTGGTTTGGTACCCGGGGGTAGCAATCAGCCCCAGCATTTT. Translated: CASGLVPGGSNQPQHF.

The V gene is TRBV18, the J gene TRBJ2-2; TRBD2 might be the D (5 bases). There are 15 residues in the CDR3. Germline CDR1 reads KGHSH; CDR2 reads LQKENI. Trimming shortened V by 6 bases and J by 4 bases, and 15 bases separated the two germline ends. The CDR3: CASSSAQRSTGELFF. CDR3 in DNA: TGTGCCAGCTCCTCGGCCCAGCGGAGCACCGGGGAGCTGTTTTTT.

The rearrangement links TRBV25-1 to TRBJ2-1, with D hard to call. The CDR3 length is 16 residues. Trimming left V 1 base short and J 4 bases short, with 14 bases between. The germline CDR1 and CDR2 sequences are MGHDK and SYGVNS. In DNA form, the CDR3 reads TGTGCCAGCAGTGAATCTGACACCCCTTCTTACAATGAGCAGTTCTTC. Protein sequence: CASSESDTPSYNEQFF.

The genes are TRBV11-3 and TRBJ2-5; D perhaps matches TRBD2 (6 bases). Germline loops: CDR1 SGHNT, CDR2 YENEEA. This CDR3 has 13 residues. The germline V and J ends were trimmed by 0 bases and 5 bases, with 7 bases remaining between them. The CDR3 DNA is TGTGCCAGCAGCTTAGAGGGGAGGGAGACCCAGTACTTC. It encodes CASSLEGRETQYF.

The chain joins TRBV27 to TRBJ1-5, with unresolved D. Germline V gives CDR1 MNHEY, CDR2 SMNVEV (reference sequence). Trimming left V 4 bases short and J 3 bases short, with 10 bases between. The CDR3 totals 14 residues. Here the CDR3 reads CASSSRVVNQPQHF. CDR3 DNA: TGTGCCAGCAGTTCCCGGGTCGTCAATCAGCCCCAGCATTTT.

This clone was seen a single time. This CDR3 reads CASSLRLAGASTDTQYF. The DNA for the CDR3 is TGTGCCAGCAGCTTACGGCTAGCGGGGGCTAGCACAGATACGCAGTATTTT. The chain has TRBV7-2 and TRBJ2-3; 10 nucleotides match TRBD2. The CDR3 extends over 17 amino acids. CDR1 is SGHTA and CDR2 is FQGNSA in the germline V gene. J gave up 0 bases and V 2 bases, and 5 bases lay outside the gene matches.

The genes are TRBV6-5 and TRBJ2-1, with D possibly TRBD2 on 5 matching bases. The CDR3 spans 14 residues. The germline V gene has CDR1 MNHEY and CDR2 SVGAGI. V lost 2 bases and J 5 bases, leaving 10 bases between the germline ends. The CDR3, as DNA: TGTGCCAGCAGTTACGGAGGCGCCAACAATGAGCAGTTCTTC. It yields the protein CASSYGGANNEQFF.

This clone was seen only once. The chain is built from TRBV5-6 and TRBJ2-2; D is unresolved. Per germline, CDR1 SGHDT and CDR2 YYEEEE. There are 14 residues in the CDR3. The V end lost 1 base, the J end lost 1 base, and 5 bases lay between the germline ends. In DNA form, the CDR3 reads TGTGCCAGCAGCTTGTCCGGGAACACCGGGGAGCTGTTTTTT. This translates into CASSLSGNTGELFF.

The chain joins TRBV11-2 to TRBJ1-1; D might be TRBD1 (6 bases). Per the germline V gene, CDR1 is SGHAT and CDR2 is FQNNGV. The CDR3 loop spans 13 amino acids. Trimming pared 3 bases from V and 3 bases from J, leaving 8 bases between. CDR3 sequence: CASSLDRDTEAFF. The CDR3 DNA follows: TGTGCCAGCAGCTTGGACAGAGACACTGAAGCTTTCTTT.

J is TRBJ2-5 and V is TRBV6-5; D call uncertain. This CDR3 has 11 residues. Germline V gene sequence: CDR1 MNHEY, CDR2 SVGAGI. Trimming removed 4 bases from V and 5 bases from J, with 5 bases in between. CDR3 in DNA: TGTGCCAGCAGTTTTCCGGAGACCCAGTACTTC. Encoded protein: CASSFPETQYF.

J is TRBJ2-7 and V is TRBV6-1; no firm D call. V shed 5 bases and J shed 0 bases, with 5 bases lying between them. The germline V gene has CDR1 MNHNS and CDR2 SASEGT. This CDR3 spans 12 amino acids. The CDR3: CASSSPSYEQYF. DNA of the CDR3: TGTGCCAGCAGTTCTCCCTCCTACGAGCAGTACTTC.

The chain couples TRBV7-2 to TRBJ1-4, with D hard to call. The length of the CDR3 is 14 residues. V lost 3 bases and J 4 bases, leaving 9 bases between the germline ends. The germline V gene encodes CDR1 SGHTA and CDR2 FQGNSA. In nucleotides, the CDR3 is TGTGCCAGCAGCTTTAGTGGGTATAATGAAAAACTGTTTTTT. Its protein is CASSFSGYNEKLFF.

This chain joins TRBV9 and TRBJ2-3; 8 bases match TRBD2. Germline CDR1 SGDLS, CDR2 YYNGEE. The CDR3 contains 15 residues. Germline trimming cut 0 bases from V and 6 bases from J; bases unmatched to any gene: 6. The CDR3 DNA sequence: TGTGCCAGCAGCGTAGGGATCGGGGGGGGCGATACGCAGTATTTT. Amino acids: CASSVGIGGGDTQYF.

Here the CDR3 reads CASARLAGFTDTQYF. CDR3 in DNA: TGTGCCAGCGCCCGACTAGCGGGGTTCACAGATACGCAGTATTTT. The genes are TRBV18 and TRBJ2-3; 11 positions match TRBD2. With 8 bases clipped from V and 2 bases from J, the junction kept 6 bases outside the gene matches. CDR3 length: 15 amino acids. Germline V gene lookup returns CDR1 KGHSH and CDR2 LQKENI.

The chain employs TRBV6-1 and TRBJ2-7; 9 bases are a match to TRBD2. Germline trimming cut 4 bases from V and 3 bases from J; bases unmatched to any gene: 13. The CDR3 runs 17 residues. The V gene's germline CDR1 is MNHNS and CDR2 SASEGT. The chain's CDR3 is CASSASGGSISRYEQYF. The CDR3 DNA sequence: TGTGCCAGCAGTGCAAGCGGGGGGTCTATCTCACGCTACGAGCAGTACTTC.

The chain carries TRBV5-1 and TRBJ2-5; tentatively, D is TRBD1 (6 bases). The V and J ends lost 5 bases and 6 bases respectively, with 14 bases between them. CDR3 length: 13 amino acids. CDR1 is SGHRS and CDR2 is YFSETQ in the germline V gene. CDR3 region: CASSRTEGQTQYF. DNA for the CDR3: TGCGCCAGCAGTCGGACAGAAGGACAGACCCAGTACTTC.

Written as DNA, the CDR3 is TGTGCCATCGGGCGGGAGGGTACGCAGTATTTT. It specifies CAIGREGTQYF. The chain joins TRBV10-3 to TRBJ2-3; 9 bases fit TRBD2. With V trimmed by 8 bases and J by 8 bases, 2 bases remained unmatched. Germline-derived CDR1 and CDR2 are ENHRY and SYGVKD. This CDR3 is 11 amino acids long.

This clone appeared a few times. The chain joins TRBV7-9 to TRBJ1-2; D is ambiguous. Trimming took off 1 base at V and 0 bases at J, with 6 bases between the two ends. CDR1 SEHNR and CDR2 FQNEAQ come from the germline V gene (reference sequence). The CDR3 has 14 residues. CDR3 DNA: TGTGCCAGCAGCTTAGGCGGAGCTAACTATGGCTACACCTTC. It specifies CASSLGGANYGYTF.

Only a few counts were recorded for this clone. V gene TRBV21-1 combines with J gene TRBJ1-2; no check of the table's D call, TRBD1, against the DNA was made. TRBV21-1 corresponds to a pseudogene. The CDR3 has 14 amino acids. CDR3 amino acids: CASSEGQENYGYTF. The CDR3 bases are TGTGCCAGCAGCGAGGGACAGGAGAACTATGGCTACACCTTC.

This chain uses TRBV15 with TRBJ1-6; D is ambiguous. This CDR3 comprises 13 residues. V lost 0 bases and J lost 7, with 4 bases in between. Germline V gene sequence: CDR1 LNHNV, CDR2 YYDKDF (reference sequence). The chain's CDR3 is CATSRDQNSPLHF. The CDR3 DNA is TGTGCCACCAGCAGAGATCAGAATTCACCCCTCCACTTT.

The chain combines TRBV5-1 with TRBJ2-2; 9 bases fit TRBD2. The V gene's germline CDR1 is SGHRS and CDR2 YFSETQ. The length of the CDR3 is 17 residues. Trimming at V came to 0 bases and at J to 6 bases, leaving 9 bases not matched to a gene. This chain's CDR3 is CASSLGTSVSISGELFF. The CDR3 region has the DNA TGCGCCAGCAGCTTGGGGACTAGCGTGTCGATCTCCGGGGAGCTGTTTTTT.

V is TRBV4-2 and J is TRBJ2-7, with D unresolved. This CDR3 region has 13 residues. Germline V gene data show CDR1 as LGHNA and CDR2 as YNFKEQ. The V and J ends lost 0 bases and 6 bases respectively, with 9 bases between them. In nucleotides, the CDR3 is TGTGCCAGCAGCCAAGATAGAGTCTTCGAGCAGTACTTC. This encodes CASSQDRVFEQYF.

This clone has only a few counts. The chain has TRBV27 and TRBJ1-1, with D unclear. Germline V gene data show CDR1 as MNHEY and CDR2 as SMNVEV (reference sequence). This CDR3 is built from 11 residues. CDR3 residues: CAAGRVTEAFF. In nucleotides, the CDR3 is TGTGCGGCCGGTAGGGTCACTGAAGCTTTCTTT.

The V gene is TRBV7-9, the J gene TRBJ1-2; tentatively, D is TRBD1 (6 bases). Trimming stripped 5 bases from V and 7 bases from J, with 14 bases between. This CDR3 is built from 13 residues. Germline lookup yields CDR1 SEHNR and CDR2 FQNEAQ (reference sequence). Here the CDR3 reads CASSRGEGGGYTF. In DNA, the CDR3 is TGTGCCAGCAGCAGGGGGGAGGGTGGTGGCTACACCTTC. Filled out from reference TRBV7-9 and TRBJ1-2, the complete variable domain reads DTGVSQNPRHKITKRGQNVTFRCDPISEHNRLYWYRQTLGQGPEFLTYFQNEAQLEKSRLLSDRFSAERPKGSFSTLEIQRTEQGDSAMYLCASSRGEGGGYTFGSGTRLTVV.

The chain uses TRBV10-3 and TRBJ2-7, with 12 bases that match TRBD2. The CDR3 extends over 14 amino acids. J gave up 4 bases and V 5 bases, and 3 bases lay outside the gene matches. The germline V gene has CDR1 ENHRY and CDR2 SYGVKD. The CDR3 sequence: CAISRLAGEYEQYF. CDR3 coding DNA: TGTGCCATCAGTAGACTAGCGGGGGAGTACGAGCAGTACTTC.

The CDR3 reads CASSVMAGRTGELFF. CDR3 DNA sequence: TGTGCCAGCAGCGTAATGGCGGGGAGGACCGGGGAGCTGTTTTTT. The chain has TRBV9 and TRBJ2-2; maybe TRBD2 (6 bases). This CDR3 spans 15 amino acids. Deletions cut 1 base from V and 5 bases from J, with 12 bases between. Germline assignment: CDR1 SGDLS and CDR2 YYNGEE.

This clone appeared once. The CDR3 spells CASSNYGGLHNEQFF. CDR3 DNA sequence: TGTGCCAGCAGTAACTATGGGGGGCTCCACAATGAGCAGTTCTTC. V is TRBV6-1 and J is TRBJ2-1; D is tentatively TRBD1 or TRBD2 (6 bases each). Germline CDR1 MNHNS, CDR2 SASEGT. This CDR3 region has 15 residues. V lost 5 bases and J lost 5, with 16 bases in between.

This chain uses TRBV28 with TRBJ2-1; D perhaps matches TRBD1 (6 bases). Germline V lookup: CDR1 MDHEN, CDR2 SYDVKM. Trimming stripped 5 bases from V and 1 base from J, with 15 bases between. This CDR3 has 16 residues. Here the CDR3 reads CASSPYSGDSYNEQFF. The CDR3 nucleotides are TGTGCCAGCAGTCCCTATTCAGGGGATTCCTACAATGAGCAGTTCTTC.

This clone turned up a few times. This chain joins TRBV7-9 and TRBJ2-4; D perhaps matches TRBD1 (5 bases). This CDR3 spans 19 amino acids. Trimming removed 5 bases at V and 0 bases at J, with 23 bases between. CDR1 and CDR2 from the germline V gene are SEHNR and FQNEAQ (reference sequence). The CDR3 DNA is TGTGCCAGCAGCCTCATTGCAAGCGCCAGGGATCTAGCCAAAAACATTCAGTACTTC. Residues: CASSLIASARDLAKNIQYF.